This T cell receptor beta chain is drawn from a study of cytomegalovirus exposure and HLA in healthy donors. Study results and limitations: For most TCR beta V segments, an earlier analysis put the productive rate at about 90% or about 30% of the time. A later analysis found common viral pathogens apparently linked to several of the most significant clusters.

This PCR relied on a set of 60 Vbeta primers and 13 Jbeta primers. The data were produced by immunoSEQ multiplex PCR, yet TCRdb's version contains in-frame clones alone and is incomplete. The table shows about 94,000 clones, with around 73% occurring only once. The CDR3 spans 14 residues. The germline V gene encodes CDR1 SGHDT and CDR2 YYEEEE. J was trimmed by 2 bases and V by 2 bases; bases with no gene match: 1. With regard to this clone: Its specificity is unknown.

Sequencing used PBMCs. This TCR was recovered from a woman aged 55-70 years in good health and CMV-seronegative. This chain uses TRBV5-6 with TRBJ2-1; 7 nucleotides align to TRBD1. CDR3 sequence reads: CASSFGTAYNEQFF. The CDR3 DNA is TGTGCCAGCAGCTTTGGGACAGCCTACAATGAGCAGTTCTTC.